The next 14 T cell receptor beta chains were all read from a single sample in a study of T cell responses to AZD1222 COVID-19 vaccine. Repertoires were generated with immunoSEQ multiplex PCR, while TCRdb's copy carries only in-frame clones and drops some. The sample holds 90,000 to 120,000 clones; approximately 86% are singletons and the top ten take 3% to 3.5%. The sequencing used peripheral blood, collected on day 0 of AZD1222 vaccination. The receptor source for this set is an adult in good health.

The chain combines TRBV6-5 with TRBJ1-6; D might be TRBD1 (5 bases). Germline values: CDR1 MNHEY, CDR2 SVGAGI. Trimming stripped 6 bases from V and 13 bases from J, with 19 bases between. The length of the CDR3 is 14 residues. CDR3 sequence (DNA): TGTGCCAGCAGCCAGGGACTCCTCGAGTGGCCCCTCCACTTT. It yields the protein CASSQGLLEWPLHF.

V gene TRBV5-1 combines with J gene TRBJ1-6; possibly TRBD1 for D (6 bases). The CDR3 extends over 14 amino acids. In germline, CDR1 is SGHRS, CDR2 YFSETQ. V was shortened by 4 bases and J by 6 bases, with 11 bases between the two germline ends. The CDR3 region is CASSIGQFNSPLHF. The CDR3 DNA follows: TGCGCCAGCAGCATCGGACAGTTTAATTCACCCCTCCACTTT.

The chain recombines TRBV5-1 with TRBJ1-6; D not certain. V lost 4 bases, J lost 5 bases, and 13 bases lay in between. In germline, CDR1 is SGHRS, CDR2 YFSETQ. This CDR3 region has 15 residues. The CDR3 bases are TGCGCCAGCAGCCTGGATGGTACAGATAATTCACCCCTCCACTTT. It yields the protein CASSLDGTDNSPLHF.

The CDR3 coding sequence is TGTGCCAGCAGTTTAGGGGGACTCTATAGCAATCAGCCCCAGCATTTT. It codes for CASSLGGLYSNQPQHF. The chain couples TRBV28 to TRBJ1-5; possibly TRBD1 for D (5 bases). Germline CDR1 reads MDHEN; CDR2 reads SYDVKM. The ends were cut back, 2 bases at V and 0 bases at J, with 11 bases in the middle. This CDR3 contains 16 residues.

The chain has TRBV4-2 and TRBJ2-5; no clear D gene. Trimming pared 0 bases from V and 5 bases from J, leaving 13 bases between. The CDR3 has 15 residues. Germline V CDR1 and CDR2: LGHNA, YNFKEQ. CDR3 sequence reads: CASSQDGWARETQYF. DNA of the CDR3: TGTGCCAGCAGCCAAGATGGTTGGGCGCGGGAGACCCAGTACTTC.

The chain employs TRBV7-6 and TRBJ1-2, with TRBD1 matching over 7 bases. Per germline, CDR1 SGHVS and CDR2 FNYEAQ. The CDR3 extends over 15 amino acids. The J segment lost 4 bases and the V segment lost 1 base, leaving 6 bases of the junction unmatched. CDR3 nucleotide sequence: TGTGCCAGCAGCTTAGTGGTAGGGGGCATCTATGGCTACACCTTC. This gives the protein CASSLVVGGIYGYTF.

The rearrangement joins TRBV19 to TRBJ2-1; tentatively, D is TRBD2 (5 bases). Germline CDR1 and CDR2: LNHDA and SQIVND (reference sequence). V lost 2 bases and J lost 9, with 14 bases in between. This CDR3 contains 14 residues. The CDR3 DNA follows: TGTGCCAGTAGTATATCGAGGGCGGTTCCTGAGCAGTTCTTC. This codes for CASSISRAVPEQFF.

As for this clone: One end of the junction fails to match germline, which may point to a read error. The CDR3 loop reads CAIRDGGGEGYTF. CDR3 in DNA: TGTGCCATCCGTGACGGGGGGGGCGAAGGCTACACCTTC. The V gene is TRBV10-3, the J gene TRBJ1-2, with D possibly matching TRBD1 (6 bases). CDR1 is ENHRY and CDR2 is SYGVKD in the germline V gene. CDR3 length equals 13 residues.

This clone has more than one count but fewer than ten. This chain joins TRBV19 and TRBJ1-5, with D possibly matching TRBD1 (5 bases). V shed 9 bases and J shed 4 bases, with 25 bases lying between them. Looked up from germline, CDR1 is LNHDA and CDR2 is SQIVND (reference sequence). The CDR3 is made up of 17 amino acids. CDR3 nucleotides: TGTGCCAGCAAAGACCCTCCCCGACAGAGTCGAAATCAGCCCCAGCATTTT. Translation gives CASKDPPRQSRNQPQHF.

CDR3 residues: CASSPGGEGPPLHF. CDR3 nucleotides: TGTGCCAGCAGTCCCGGGGGAGAGGGACCACCCCTCCACTTT. J is TRBJ1-6 and V is TRBV28, with D tentatively TRBD1 (5 bases). Germline V gene data show CDR1 as MDHEN and CDR2 as SYDVKM. The CDR3 loop spans 14 amino acids. The germline V and J ends were trimmed by 5 bases and 11 bases, with 16 bases remaining between them. The whole variable domain, remainder taken from reference TRBV28 and TRBJ1-6, is DVKVTQSSRYLVKRTGEKVFLECVQDMDHENMFWYRQDPGLGLRLIYFSYDVKMKEKGDIPEGYSVSREKKERFSLILESASTNQTSMYLCASSPGGEGPPLHFGNGTRLTVT.

V usage is TRBV11-2 and J usage is TRBJ2-3; TRBD2 aligns across 12 bases. CDR1 is SGHAT and CDR2 is FQNNGV in the germline V gene. The ends lost 5 bases at V and 3 bases at J; junction bases unmatched: 6. This CDR3 is built from 16 residues. The CDR3 loop is CASSQASGGATDTQYF. The CDR3, as DNA: TGTGCCAGCAGCCAAGCTAGCGGGGGGGCGACAGATACGCAGTATTTT.

The chain has TRBV6-5 and TRBJ1-2; 10 bases fit TRBD1. CDR1 and CDR2 from the germline V gene are MNHEY and SVGAGI. With V trimmed by 10 bases and J by 1 base, 9 bases remained unmatched. The CDR3 length is 15 residues. The CDR3 reads CATIPGQGNNYGYTF. The DNA of the CDR3 is TGTGCCACCATACCGGGACAGGGGAATAACTATGGCTACACCTTC.

The V and J genes are TRBV5-1 and TRBJ1-2; TRBD1 matches at 8 bases. The CDR3 covers 15 residues. CDR1 SGHRS and CDR2 YFSETQ come from the germline V gene. V was clipped by 4 bases and J by 6 bases; unmatched bases: 11. In nucleotides, the CDR3 is TGCGCCAGCAGCCCAGGACAGGGACAGTATGATGGCTACACCTTC. This translates into CASSPGQGQYDGYTF.

Only a few counts were recorded for this clone. The chain couples TRBV10-3 to TRBJ2-1; TRBD2 agrees at 12 bases. Germline assignment: CDR1 ENHRY and CDR2 SYGVKD. V shed 5 bases, J shed 3 bases, and the junction held 11 bases outside the gene matches. This CDR3 has 18 residues. The CDR3 protein is CAISFKTPGLAGYNEQFF. The CDR3 coding sequence is TGTGCCATCAGTTTTAAAACTCCGGGACTAGCGGGCTACAATGAGCAGTTCTTC.